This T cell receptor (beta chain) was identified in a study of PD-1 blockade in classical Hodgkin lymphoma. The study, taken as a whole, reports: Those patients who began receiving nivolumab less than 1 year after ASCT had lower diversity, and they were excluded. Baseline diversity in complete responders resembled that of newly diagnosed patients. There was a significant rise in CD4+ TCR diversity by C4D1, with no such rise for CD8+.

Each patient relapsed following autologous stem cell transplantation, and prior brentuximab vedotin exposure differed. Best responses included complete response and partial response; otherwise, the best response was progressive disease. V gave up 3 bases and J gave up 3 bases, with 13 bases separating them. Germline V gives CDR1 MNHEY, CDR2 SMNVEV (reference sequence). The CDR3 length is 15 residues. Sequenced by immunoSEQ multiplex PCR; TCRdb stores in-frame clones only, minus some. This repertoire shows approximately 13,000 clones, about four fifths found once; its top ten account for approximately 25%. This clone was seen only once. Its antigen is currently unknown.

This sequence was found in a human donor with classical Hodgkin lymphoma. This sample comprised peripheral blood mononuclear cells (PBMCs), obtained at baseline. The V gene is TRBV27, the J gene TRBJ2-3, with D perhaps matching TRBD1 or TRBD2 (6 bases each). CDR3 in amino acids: CASSLYGGHTDTQYF. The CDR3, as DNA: TGTGCCAGCAGTTTGTATGGGGGGCATACAGATACGCAGTATTTT.